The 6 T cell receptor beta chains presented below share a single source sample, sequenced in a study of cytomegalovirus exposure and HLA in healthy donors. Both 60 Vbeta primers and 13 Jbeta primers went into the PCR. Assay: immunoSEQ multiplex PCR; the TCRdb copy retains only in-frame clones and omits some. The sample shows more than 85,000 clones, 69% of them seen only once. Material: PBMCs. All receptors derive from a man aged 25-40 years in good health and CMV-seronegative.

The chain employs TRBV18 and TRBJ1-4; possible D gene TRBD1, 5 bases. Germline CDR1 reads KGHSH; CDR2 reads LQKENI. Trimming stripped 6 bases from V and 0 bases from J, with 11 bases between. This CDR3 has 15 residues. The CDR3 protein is CASSTRGSTNEKLFF. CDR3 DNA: TGTGCCAGCTCGACGCGGGGGTCAACTAATGAAAAACTGTTTTTT. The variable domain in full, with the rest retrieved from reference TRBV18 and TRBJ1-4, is NAGVMQNPRHLVRRRGQEARLRCSPMKGHSHVYWYRQLPEEGLKFMVYLQKENIIDESGMPKERFSAEFPKEGPSILRIQQVVRGDSAAYFCASSTRGSTNEKLFFGSGTQLSVL.

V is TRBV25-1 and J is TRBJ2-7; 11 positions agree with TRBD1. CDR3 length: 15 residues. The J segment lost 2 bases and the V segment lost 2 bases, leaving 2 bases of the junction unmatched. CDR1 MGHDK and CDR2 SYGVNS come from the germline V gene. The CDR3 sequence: CASSEGTGGPYEQYF. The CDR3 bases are TGTGCCAGCAGTGAAGGGACAGGGGGTCCCTACGAGCAGTACTTC.

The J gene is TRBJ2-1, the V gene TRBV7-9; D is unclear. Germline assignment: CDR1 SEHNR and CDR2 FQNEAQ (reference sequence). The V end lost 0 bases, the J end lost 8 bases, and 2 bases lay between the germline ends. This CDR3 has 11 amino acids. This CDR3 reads CASSLADEQFF. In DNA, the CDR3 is TGTGCCAGCAGCTTAGCCGATGAGCAGTTCTTC. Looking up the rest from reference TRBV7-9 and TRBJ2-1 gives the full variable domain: DTGVSQNPRHKITKRGQNVTFRCDPISEHNRLYWYRQTLGQGPEFLTYFQNEAQLEKSRLLSDRFSAERPKGSFSTLEIQRTEQGDSAMYLCASSLADEQFFGPGTRLTVL.

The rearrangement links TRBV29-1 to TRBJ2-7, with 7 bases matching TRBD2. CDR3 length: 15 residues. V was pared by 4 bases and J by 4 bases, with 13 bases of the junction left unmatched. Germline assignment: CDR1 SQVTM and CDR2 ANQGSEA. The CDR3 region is CSVVPSGLLSYEQYF. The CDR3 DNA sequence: TGCAGCGTTGTCCCGTCGGGACTACTCTCTTACGAGCAGTACTTC.

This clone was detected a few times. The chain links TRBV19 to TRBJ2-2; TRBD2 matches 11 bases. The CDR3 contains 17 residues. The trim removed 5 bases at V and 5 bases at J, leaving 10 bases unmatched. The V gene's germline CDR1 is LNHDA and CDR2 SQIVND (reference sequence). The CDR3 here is CASSLGLAGLKTGELFF. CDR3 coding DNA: TGTGCCAGTAGTTTAGGACTAGCGGGTCTAAAGACCGGGGAGCTGTTTTTT.

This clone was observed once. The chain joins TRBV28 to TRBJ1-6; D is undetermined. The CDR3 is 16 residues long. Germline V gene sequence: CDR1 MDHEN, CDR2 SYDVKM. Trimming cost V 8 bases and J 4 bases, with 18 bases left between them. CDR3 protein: CASHGGGRKYNSPLHF. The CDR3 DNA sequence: TGTGCCAGCCACGGAGGAGGACGGAAATATAATTCACCCCTCCACTTT.